Shown below are 31 T cell receptor beta chains from a single sample sequenced in a study of T cells in Graves' hyperthyroidism and ophthalmopathy. RNA transcripts provided the source from which TCR beta CDR3 regions were amplified. TCR CDR3 underwent first-round RT-PCR with the HTBI primer set. TCRdb analysed the multiplex PCR reads with MiXCR anew, one entry per CDR3 protein. Altogether roughly 630,000 distinct CDR3 sequences are present, approximately 14% being singletons, with the ten largest covering 7.3%. What was sequenced was blood. Receptors were obtained from a woman aged 25 to 39 with Graves' hyperthyroidism.

This clonotype came up many times. The chain couples TRBV30 to TRBJ1-5, with 7 positions matching TRBD1. Losses at the gene ends were 0 bases for V and 4 bases for J; bases not matched to a gene: 6. The CDR3 has 15 amino acids. CDR1 and CDR2 from the germline V gene are GTSNPN and SVGIG (reference sequence). The chain's CDR3 is CAWSVRGGGNQPQHF. DNA for the CDR3: TGTGCCTGGAGTGTAAGAGGGGGCGGTAATCAGCCCCAGCATTTT.

This clonotype was observed at least ten times. V usage is TRBV24-1 and J usage is TRBJ2-2; possible D gene TRBD2, 6 bases. The V end lost 0 bases, the J end lost 4 bases, and 11 bases lay between the germline ends. The germline V gene has CDR1 KGHDR and CDR2 SFDVKD. CDR3 size: 16 residues. The CDR3 DNA reads TGTGCCACCAGTGATTTGCAATGGGGAGGCACCGGGGAGCTGTTTTTT. Translating gives CATSDLQWGGTGELFF.

This clonotype was counted many times. The rearrangement joins TRBV30 to TRBJ2-1; 12 positions agree with TRBD2. Per the germline V gene, CDR1 is GTSNPN and CDR2 is SVGIG (reference sequence). This CDR3 comprises 17 residues. V trimming: 2 bases; J trimming: 1 base; junction bases outside the gene matches: 6. CDR3 loop: CAWSLGLAGTSYNEQFF. The DNA of the CDR3 is TGTGCCTGGAGTCTAGGACTAGCGGGAACATCCTACAATGAGCAGTTCTTC.

This chain uses TRBV11-2 with TRBJ2-1; D not certain. Germline lookup yields CDR1 SGHAT and CDR2 FQNNGV. The ends were cut back, 1 base at V and 3 bases at J, with 13 bases in the middle. The CDR3 extends over 16 amino acids. Written as DNA, the CDR3 is TGTGCCAGCAGCTTAGGGCAACAGAGCGACTACAATGAGCAGTTCTTC. Translating it yields CASSLGQQSDYNEQFF. Together with reference TRBV11-2 and TRBJ2-1, the CDR3 gives the full variable domain: EAGVAQSPRYKIIEKRQSVAFWCNPISGHATLYWYQQILGQGPKLLIQFQNNGVVDDSQLPKDRFSAERLKGVDSTLKIQPAKLEDSAVYLCASSLGQQSDYNEQFFGPGTRLTVL.

The V gene is TRBV9, the J gene TRBJ2-2; 13 bases are a match to TRBD2. Germline V gene sequence: CDR1 SGDLS, CDR2 YYNGEE. The CDR3 spans 17 residues. V trimming: 3 bases; J trimming: 4 bases; junction bases outside the gene matches: 6. CDR3 amino acids: CASSAGGTSGTTGELFF. CDR3 in DNA: TGTGCCAGCAGCGCAGGAGGGACTAGCGGGACCACCGGGGAGCTGTTTTTT.

The chain couples TRBV5-1 to TRBJ2-5, with D perhaps matching TRBD1 or TRBD2 (5 bases each). Trimming removed 3 bases from V and 7 bases from J, with 16 bases in between. The germline CDR1 and CDR2 sequences are SGHRS and YFSETQ. This CDR3 contains 14 residues. The CDR3 region has the DNA TGCGCCAGCAGCTGGGACGGCTCGGGTGGGACCCAGTACTTC. This codes for CASSWDGSGGTQYF.

This clonotype has ten or more counts. A much larger clone differs from this one at a single base, so this may be a read error. The chain has TRBV7-6 and TRBJ1-1; D gene unclear. This CDR3 has 14 residues. The germline gives CDR1 SGHVS, CDR2 FNYEAQ. Trimming removed 2 bases from V and 0 bases from J, with 7 bases in between. This chain's CDR3 is CASSLLGMNTEAFF. CDR3 bases: TGTGCCAGCAGCTTACTGGGGATGAACACTGAAGCTTTCTTT.

About this clonotype itself: Given a much more abundant clone one base away, this may be a read error. The chain is built from TRBV10-3 and TRBJ2-1; a weak D match, TRBD2 (8 bases). The V gene's germline CDR1 is ENHRY and CDR2 SYGVKD. CDR3 length: 13 residues. CDR3 protein: CAITLSGTDEQLF. The CDR3 nucleotides read TGTGCCATCACACTTAGCGGGACAGATGAGCAGCTCTTC.

The chain is built from TRBV10-3 and TRBJ1-4; D perhaps matches TRBD1 (5 bases). This CDR3 comprises 16 residues. The V end lost 4 bases, the J end lost 0 bases, and 12 bases lay between the germline ends. Germline V gene data show CDR1 as ENHRY and CDR2 as SYGVKD. Written as DNA, the CDR3 is TGTGCCATCAGTGGACAGAGCGGGGCAACTAATGAAAAACTGTTTTTT. It translates to CAISGQSGATNEKLFF.

Only a few counts were recorded for this clonotype. The CDR3 spells CASSVADSRGNTIYF. In DNA, the CDR3 is TGTGCCAGCAGCGTAGCCGACTCGAGGGGAAACACCATATATTTT. The rearrangement links TRBV9 to TRBJ1-3; D is uncertain. This CDR3 spans 15 amino acids. CDR1 SGDLS and CDR2 YYNGEE come from the germline V gene. The V gene lost 0 bases and the J gene lost 4 bases, with 11 bases spanning the gap.

The genes are TRBV5-4 and TRBJ2-1, with no clear D. Germline V gene sequence: CDR1 SGHNT, CDR2 YYREEE (reference sequence). The CDR3 sequence is 16 residues long. The ends were cut back, 0 bases at V and 5 bases at J, with 15 bases in the middle. The CDR3 is CASSLGSTPYHNEQFF. CDR3 nucleotide sequence: TGTGCCAGCAGCTTGGGGTCGACACCATATCACAATGAGCAGTTCTTC.

This clonotype was seen at least ten times. The V and J genes are TRBV20-1 and TRBJ1-6; maybe TRBD1 (5 bases). The length of the CDR3 is 12 residues. Germline loops: CDR1 DFQATT, CDR2 SNEGSKA (reference sequence). The ends were cut back, 6 bases at V and 9 bases at J, with 12 bases in the middle. In DNA form, the CDR3 reads TGCAGTGCCCGGGACTATTCTTCACCCCTCCACTTT. Translated, it gives CSARDYSSPLHF.

This clonotype was seen many times. The J gene is TRBJ1-1, the V gene TRBV20-1; no clear D gene. There are 15 residues in the CDR3. The V gene's germline CDR1 is DFQATT and CDR2 SNEGSKA (reference sequence). Trimming left V 0 bases short and J 5 bases short, with 16 bases between. The CDR3 region has the DNA TGCAGTGCTAGAGATCTGAACGGCCTCGGGACTGAAGCTTTCTTT. This translates into CSARDLNGLGTEAFF.

Ten or more counts support this clonotype. The chain is built from TRBV30 and TRBJ2-3; no reliable D call. Germline V gives CDR1 GTSNPN, CDR2 SVGIG (reference sequence). Between the trimmed V and J ends, which lost 5 bases and 5 bases, there was a span of 8 bases. This CDR3 is built from 11 residues. This CDR3 reads CAWGYLDTQYF. The CDR3 nucleotides are TGTGCCTGGGGGTACTTAGATACGCAGTATTTT.

In this sample, this clonotype turned up many times. The gene calls are TRBV7-9 and TRBJ2-5; D remains unclear. CDR1 and CDR2 (germline): SEHNR, FQNEAQ (reference sequence). V dropped 2 bases and J dropped 5 bases, with 9 bases sitting between them. The CDR3 runs to 13 residues. The CDR3 DNA follows: TGTGCCAGCAGCTTACCGTCGGTGGAGACCCAGTACTTC. It yields the protein CASSLPSVETQYF.

This clonotype was seen many times. The rearrangement uses TRBV11-2 and TRBJ2-1, with TRBD1 as a possible D gene (6 bases). The CDR3 contains 15 residues. Trimming shortened V by 5 bases and J by 9 bases, and 20 bases separated the two germline ends. The germline V gene has CDR1 SGHAT and CDR2 FQNNGV. The CDR3 sequence: CASSPGSQGMGEQFF. CDR3 in DNA: TGTGCCAGCAGCCCCGGTTCGCAGGGGATGGGTGAGCAGTTCTTC.

There are many counts of this clonotype. V usage is TRBV27 and J usage is TRBJ2-5, with 8 bases identical to TRBD1. Trimming at V came to 1 base and at J to 4 bases, leaving 8 bases not matched to a gene. CDR3 length: 16 amino acids. Germline loops: CDR1 MNHEY, CDR2 SMNVEV (reference sequence). The CDR3 DNA reads TGTGCCAGCAGTTTATGGGCAGGGGGCGCGGGAGAGACCCAGTACTTC. As protein: CASSLWAGGAGETQYF.

CDR3 sequence reads: CASSQDHKTGRDNEQFF. CDR3 nucleotide sequence: TGTGCCAGCAGCCAAGACCACAAGACAGGGAGGGACAATGAGCAGTTCTTC. This rearrangement joins TRBV3-1 to TRBJ2-1; TRBD1 or TRBD2 may be the D gene (7 bases each). The CDR3 totals 17 residues. Per the germline V gene, CDR1 is LGHDT and CDR2 is YNNKEL (reference sequence). V lost 0 bases and J lost 5, with 17 bases in between.

The chain employs TRBV7-2 and TRBJ2-5; TRBD2 matches 9 bases. The V and J ends lost 3 bases and 7 bases, in that order; junction bases with no gene match: 3. The CDR3 is 13 residues long. Germline assignment: CDR1 SGHTA and CDR2 FQGNSA. The CDR3 sequence: CASSLGLAGTQYF. The CDR3 DNA follows: TGTGCCAGCAGCTTGGGACTAGCTGGGACCCAGTACTTC. The variable domain in full, completed from reference TRBV7-2 and TRBJ2-5, reads GAGVSQSPSNKVTEKGKDVELRCDPISGHTALYWYRQSLGQGLEFLIYFQGNSAPDKSGLPSDRFSAERTGGSVSTLTIQRTQQEDSAVYLCASSLGLAGTQYFGPGTRLLVL.

This clonotype came up many times. The CDR3 reads CASRWAIADTQYF. The DNA of the CDR3 is TGTGCCAGCCGCTGGGCCATCGCAGATACGCAGTATTTT. J is TRBJ2-3 and V is TRBV12-3 or TRBV12-4; D gene uncertain. CDR3 size: 13 residues. V lost 8 bases, J lost 4 bases, and 13 bases lay in between.

This clonotype was counted at least ten times. The chain combines TRBV14 with TRBJ2-5; 8 bases align to TRBD1. The ends lost 5 bases at V and 4 bases at J; junction bases unmatched: 3. This CDR3 is 13 amino acids long. Germline assignment: CDR1 SGHDN and CDR2 FVKESK. This CDR3 reads CASSFDRGETQYF. The CDR3, as DNA: TGTGCCAGCAGCTTCGACAGGGGAGAGACCCAGTACTTC.

This clonotype was seen at least ten times. The chain employs TRBV30 and TRBJ1-1, with D unresolved. The CDR3 spans 11 residues. From germline, CDR1 is GTSNPN and CDR2 SVGIG (reference sequence). V dropped 0 bases and J dropped 7 bases, with 6 bases sitting between them. CDR3 sequence (DNA): TGTGCCTGGAGTGTACTGTTTGAAGCTTTCTTT. This sequence encodes CAWSVLFEAFF.

This clonotype has just a few counts. The rearrangement links TRBV6-1 to TRBJ1-2, with 7 bases that match TRBD1. CDR1 and CDR2 (germline): MNHNS, SASEGT. The CDR3 runs to 15 residues. The J segment lost 5 bases and the V segment lost 6 bases, leaving 12 bases of the junction unmatched. CDR3 sequence reads: CASRITPVTGYGYTF. CDR3 bases: TGTGCCAGCAGGATAACCCCGGTGACAGGGTATGGCTACACCTTC.

This clonotype was counted a few times. This chain uses TRBV30 with TRBJ2-1, with D possibly TRBD2 on 5 matching bases. The ends were cut back, 0 bases at V and 0 bases at J, with 6 bases in the middle. This CDR3 spans 14 amino acids. Germline lookup yields CDR1 GTSNPN and CDR2 SVGIG (reference sequence). This CDR3 is CAWSVRGSYNEQFF. The DNA of the CDR3 is TGTGCCTGGAGTGTTCGGGGCTCCTACAATGAGCAGTTCTTC. Full variable domain (rest looked up from reference TRBV30 and TRBJ2-1): SQTIHQWPATLVQPVGSPLSLECTVEGTSNPNLYWYRQAAGRGLQLLFYSVGIGQISSEVPQNLSASRPQDRQFILSSKKLLLSDSGFYLCAWSVRGSYNEQFFGPGTRLTVL.

This clonotype was seen ten or more times. The J gene is TRBJ2-1, the V gene TRBV20-1, with 10 bases lining up with TRBD2. The junction had 13 bases not matched to a gene; V was cut back by 7 bases and J by 10 bases. CDR1 and CDR2 from the germline V gene are DFQATT and SNEGSKA (reference sequence). This CDR3 region has 14 residues. Here the CDR3 DNA reads TGCAGTGTACAACCAGTAGCGGGAGGATGGGAGCAGTTCTTC. It codes for CSVQPVAGGWEQFF.

This clonotype was found a few times. The V call is TRBV19, the J call TRBJ1-1; 7 positions match TRBD1. The V and J ends lost 1 base and 6 bases, in that order; junction bases with no gene match: 5. The CDR3 consists of 14 residues. Germline V gene lookup returns CDR1 LNHDA and CDR2 SQIVND (reference sequence). The CDR3 protein is CASSIAQGDSEAFF. The CDR3 DNA reads as TGTGCCAGTAGTATAGCCCAGGGGGACTCTGAAGCTTTCTTT.

This clonotype occurred many times. The rearrangement uses TRBV12-3 or TRBV12-4 and TRBJ2-7, with D perhaps TRBD1 or TRBD2 (5 bases each). V lost 5 bases to trimming and J lost 3 bases, with 11 bases between them. The CDR3 is made up of 13 amino acids. This chain's CDR3 is CASSTGRLYEQYF. In DNA form, the CDR3 reads TGTGCCAGCAGTACGGGACGTCTCTACGAGCAGTACTTC.

This clonotype was detected many times. The V gene is TRBV28, the J gene TRBJ2-5; D is perhaps TRBD1 or TRBD2 (5 bases each). V lost 8 bases to trimming and J lost 5 bases, with 15 bases between them. This CDR3 is built from 13 residues. Germline CDR1 MDHEN, CDR2 SYDVKM. The CDR3 is CASRDPLDETQYF. The CDR3 DNA sequence: TGTGCCAGCCGGGACCCACTGGATGAGACCCAGTACTTC.

This clonotype came up many times. The genes are TRBV5-1 and TRBJ2-2, with TRBD1 matching over 9 bases. Germline V gene lookup returns CDR1 SGHRS and CDR2 YFSETQ. The CDR3 has 13 residues. V trimming: 6 bases; J trimming: 5 bases; junction bases outside the gene matches: 2. This chain's CDR3 is CASNDRGTGELFF. The CDR3 DNA reads as TGCGCCAGCAACGACAGGGGGACCGGGGAGCTGTTTTTT.

The sample holds many counts of this clonotype. The V gene is TRBV7-9, the J gene TRBJ2-5; 7 nucleotides match TRBD1. Germline assignment: CDR1 SEHNR and CDR2 FQNEAQ (reference sequence). The junction had 19 bases not matched to a gene; V was cut back by 5 bases and J by 7 bases. The CDR3 extends over 17 amino acids. The CDR3 spells CASSESRDSLGWGTQYF. Written as DNA, the CDR3 is TGTGCCAGCAGCGAATCCCGGGACAGCCTGGGTTGGGGGACCCAGTACTTC.

As to this clonotype: This may stem from a read error, because a much larger clone lies one nucleotide away. This CDR3 fails to terminate in the conserved phenylalanine or tryptophan, so it likely reflects a read error. CDR3 DNA sequence: TGTGCCAGCAGTTCACAGAAGGGTGGAAACACCATATATTCT. Residues: CASSSQKGGNTIYS. The chain has TRBV28 and TRBJ1-3; D not certain. Germline V gene lookup returns CDR1 MDHEN and CDR2 SYDVKM. V gave up 4 bases and J gave up 3 bases, with 10 bases separating them. The CDR3 is 14 residues long.